The T cell receptor (beta chain) under discussion was sequenced for a study of blood T cells in healthy people across ages. Broader study findings: What prevented conclusive comparison of naive and antigen-experienced cells was that PBMCs were unsorted. Roughly linear declines in TCR beta diversity per million T cells occurred with age.

There were at least 6 micrograms of total RNA extracted from every sample. This clonotype came up a few times. The antigen is not known. The second PCR ran roughly 6 to 11 cycles with a sample-barcoded 5' primer and J-beta primers. TCRdb redid the calling of the 5' RACE reads with MiXCR, one entry per CDR3 protein. The top ten clones hold roughly 7.9% of a sample with more than 1.4 million distinct CDR3 sequences, roughly 40% of them seen once. J gave up 5 bases and V 3 bases, and 16 bases lay outside the gene matches. This CDR3 has 18 residues. Germline V gene sequence: CDR1 MGHRA, CDR2 YSYEKL. The material sequenced was blood. The source of this sequence is a woman aged 18-29 years in good health. The V gene is TRBV4-1, the J gene TRBJ2-3; 8 bases fit TRBD2. CDR3 in DNA: TGCGCCAGCAGCCATCGCAATCCGGGACGAGCGGGAGAAGATACGCAGTATTTT. Protein: CASSHRNPGRAGEDTQYF.